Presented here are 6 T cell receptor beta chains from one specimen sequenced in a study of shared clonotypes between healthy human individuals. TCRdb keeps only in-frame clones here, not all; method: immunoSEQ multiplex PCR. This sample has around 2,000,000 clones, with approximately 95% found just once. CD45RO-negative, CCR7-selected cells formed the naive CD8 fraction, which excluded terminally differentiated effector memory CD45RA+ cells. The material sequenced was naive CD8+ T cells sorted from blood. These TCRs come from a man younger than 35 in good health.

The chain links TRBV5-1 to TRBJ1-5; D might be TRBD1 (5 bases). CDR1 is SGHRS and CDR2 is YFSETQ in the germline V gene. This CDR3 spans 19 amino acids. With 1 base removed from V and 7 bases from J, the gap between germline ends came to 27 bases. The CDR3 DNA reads TGCGCCAGCAGCTTGAGCGTAGGAGAGGGCAGGGAATGGGGACAGCCCCAGCATTTT. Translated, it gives CASSLSVGEGREWGQPQHF. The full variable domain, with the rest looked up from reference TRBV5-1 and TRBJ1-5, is KAGVTQTPRYLIKTRGQQVTLSCSPISGHRSVSWYQQTPGQGLQFLFEYFSETQRNKGNFPGRFSGRQFSNSRSEMNVSTLELGDSALYLCASSLSVGEGREWGQPQHFGDGTRLSIL.

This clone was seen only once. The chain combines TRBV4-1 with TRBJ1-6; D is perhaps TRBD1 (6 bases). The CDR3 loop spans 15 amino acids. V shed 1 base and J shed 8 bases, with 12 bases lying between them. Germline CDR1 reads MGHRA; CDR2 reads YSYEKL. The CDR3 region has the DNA TGCGCCAGCAGCCAAGTTCCGGGGGCGGATTCACCCCTCCACTTT. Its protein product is CASSQVPGADSPLHF.

Written as DNA, the CDR3 is TGTGCCAGCAGCCCCCAGTCTGGTGTGGCAAGAGCCTACGAGCAGTACTTC. Translating it yields CASSPQSGVARAYEQYF. This chain joins TRBV11-2 and TRBJ2-7, with D unresolved. CDR1 and CDR2 from the germline V gene are SGHAT and FQNNGV. V was shortened by 5 bases and J by 2 bases, with 22 bases between the two germline ends. CDR3 length: 17 amino acids.

This chain's CDR3 is CASSAREVSYEQYF. The CDR3 DNA reads TGTGCCAGCAGTGCCCGAGAGGTCTCCTACGAGCAGTACTTC. The V and J genes are TRBV9 and TRBJ2-7, with no clear D. This CDR3 contains 14 residues. Germline CDR1 is SGDLS and CDR2 is YYNGEE. Trimming removed 5 bases at V and 0 bases at J, with 12 bases between. The full variable domain, rest sourced from reference TRBV9 and TRBJ2-7, is DSGVTQTPKHLITATGQRVTLRCSPRSGDLSVYWYQQSLDQGLQFLIQYYNGEERAKGNILERFSAQQFPDLHSELNLSSLELGDSALYFCASSAREVSYEQYFGPGTRLTVT.

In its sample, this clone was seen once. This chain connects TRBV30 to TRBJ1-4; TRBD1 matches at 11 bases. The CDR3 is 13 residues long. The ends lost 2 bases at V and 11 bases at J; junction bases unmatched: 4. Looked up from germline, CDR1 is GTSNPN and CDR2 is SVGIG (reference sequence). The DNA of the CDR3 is TGTGCCTGGAGTTTGGGGACAGGGGGTAAACTGTTTTTT. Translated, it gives CAWSLGTGGKLFF.

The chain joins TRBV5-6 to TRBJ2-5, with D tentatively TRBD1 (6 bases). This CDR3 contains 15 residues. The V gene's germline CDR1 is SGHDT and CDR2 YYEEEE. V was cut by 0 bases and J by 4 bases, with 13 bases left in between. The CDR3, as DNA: TGTGCCAGCAGCTTGGCTGGGGGCGCAAGAGAGACCCAGTACTTC. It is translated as CASSLAGGARETQYF.